This is a list of T cell receptor beta chains from one sample in a study of blood T cell repertoires in COVID-19. Sequencing was performed with immunoSEQ multiplex PCR; in TCRdb, only in-frame clones are kept and a portion is missing. In the table there are 200,000 to 300,000 clones, about 85% of which are singletons. Sequencing was carried out using peripheral blood. The receptors originated from a man younger than 35 with active or convalescent COVID-19. Each CDR3 is given with its conserved first and last residue. Fields, in order: V gene, J gene, CDR3 protein.

TRBV5-5	TRBJ1-4	CASSPSYLSSEKLFF
TRBV10-1	TRBJ2-7	CASSPGQGFDEQYF
TRBV7-2	TRBJ2-7	CASSPGLGRGYEQYF
TRBV4-3	TRBJ2-1	CASSQDPPSFSDSNEQFF
TRBV7-8	TRBJ1-5	CASSAYRGVKVQPQHF
TRBV6-6	TRBJ1-1	CASSYPGESTEAFF
TRBV2	TRBJ2-7	CASRITGGSSYEQYF
TRBV19	TRBJ1-2	CASSPMDKPYGYTF
TRBV28	TRBJ2-4	CASSLWTGGVAKNIQYF
TRBV5-1	TRBJ1-2	CASSLRVGEGYTF
TRBV30	TRBJ2-4	CAWGTSLTLSKNIQYF
TRBV12-3/TRBV12-4	TRBJ1-2	CASSFEQSYGYTF
TRBV7-9	TRBJ1-2	CASTRQGDLYGYTF
TRBV27	TRBJ1-6	CASRKDGPSSYNSPLHF
TRBV4-3	TRBJ1-2	CASSQVTGRDYGYTF
TRBV7-6	TRBJ1-3	CASSLLGGAGILSGNTIYF
TRBV9	TRBJ1-2	CASSVGGDYYGYTF
TRBV12-5	TRBJ1-2	CASGLVRIGRSDYGYTF
TRBV13	TRBJ2-7	CASSLEGSGVYEQYF
TRBV5-1	TRBJ1-1	CASSPGQGDTEAFF
TRBV29-1	TRBJ2-2	CSVGLAGGAAGELFF
TRBV5-1	TRBJ2-1	CASSLVAGGLRNEQFF
TRBV4-2	TRBJ1-3	CASSQEWASSGNTIYF